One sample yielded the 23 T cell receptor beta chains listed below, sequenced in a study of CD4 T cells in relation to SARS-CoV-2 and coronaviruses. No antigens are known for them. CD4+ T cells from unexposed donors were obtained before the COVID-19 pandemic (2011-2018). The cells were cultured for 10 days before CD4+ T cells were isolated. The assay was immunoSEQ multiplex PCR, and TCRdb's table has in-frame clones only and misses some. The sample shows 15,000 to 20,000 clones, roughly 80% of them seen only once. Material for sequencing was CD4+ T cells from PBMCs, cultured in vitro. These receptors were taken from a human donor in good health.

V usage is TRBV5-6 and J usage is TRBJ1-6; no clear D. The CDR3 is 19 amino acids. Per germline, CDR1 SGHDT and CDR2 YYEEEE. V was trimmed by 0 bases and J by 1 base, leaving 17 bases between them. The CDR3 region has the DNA TGTGCCAGCAGCTTGGGTAAATCTAAGCGGAGGTCCTATAATTCACCCCTCCACTTT. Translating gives CASSLGKSKRRSYNSPLHF.

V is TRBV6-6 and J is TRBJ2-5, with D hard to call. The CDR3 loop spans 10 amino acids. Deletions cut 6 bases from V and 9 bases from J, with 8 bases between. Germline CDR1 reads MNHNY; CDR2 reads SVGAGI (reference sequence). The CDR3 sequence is CASSNEAQYF. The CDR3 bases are TGTGCCAGCAGCAATGAAGCCCAGTACTTC.

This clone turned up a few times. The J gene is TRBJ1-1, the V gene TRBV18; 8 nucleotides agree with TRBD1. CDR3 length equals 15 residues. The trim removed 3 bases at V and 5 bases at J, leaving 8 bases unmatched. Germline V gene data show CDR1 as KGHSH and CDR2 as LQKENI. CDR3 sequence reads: CASSPQDRAGTEAFF. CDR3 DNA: TGTGCCAGCTCACCCCAGGACAGGGCGGGAACTGAAGCTTTCTTT.

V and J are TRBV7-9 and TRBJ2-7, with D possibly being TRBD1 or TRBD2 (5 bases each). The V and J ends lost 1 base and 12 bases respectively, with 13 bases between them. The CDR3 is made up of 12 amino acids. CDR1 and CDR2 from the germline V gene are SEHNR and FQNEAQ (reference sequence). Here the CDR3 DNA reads TGTGCCAGCAGCTTAGACCAGGGAGCTGTGTACTTC. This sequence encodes CASSLDQGAVYF.

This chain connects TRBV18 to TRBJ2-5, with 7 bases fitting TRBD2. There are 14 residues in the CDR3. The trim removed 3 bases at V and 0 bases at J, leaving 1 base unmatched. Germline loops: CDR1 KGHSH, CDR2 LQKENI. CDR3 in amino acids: CASSPGTNQETQYF. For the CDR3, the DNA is TGTGCCAGCTCACCCGGGACTAACCAAGAGACCCAGTACTTC.

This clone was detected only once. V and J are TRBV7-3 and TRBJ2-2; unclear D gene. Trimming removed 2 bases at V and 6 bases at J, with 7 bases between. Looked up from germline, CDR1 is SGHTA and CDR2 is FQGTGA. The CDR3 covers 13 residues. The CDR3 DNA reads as TGTGCCAGCAGCTTAGAATTTCCCGGGGAGCTGTTTTTT. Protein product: CASSLEFPGELFF.

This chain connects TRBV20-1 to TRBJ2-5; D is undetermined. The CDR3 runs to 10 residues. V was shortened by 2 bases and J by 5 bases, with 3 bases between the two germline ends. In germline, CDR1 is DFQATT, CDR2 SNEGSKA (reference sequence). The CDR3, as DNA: TGCAGTGCTAGAACGGAGACCCAGTACTTC. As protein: CSARTETQYF.

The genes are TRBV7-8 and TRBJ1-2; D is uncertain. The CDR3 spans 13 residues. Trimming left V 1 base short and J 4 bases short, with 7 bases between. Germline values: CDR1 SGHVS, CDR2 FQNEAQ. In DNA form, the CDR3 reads TGTGCCAGCAGCTTAGGAGGGATCTATGGCTACACCTTC. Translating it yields CASSLGGIYGYTF.

The CDR3 DNA follows: TGTGCCAGTAATGTAAAGACAGGGTACTTGGATGAGCAGTTCTTC. As protein: CASNVKTGYLDEQFF. The V call is TRBV19, the J call TRBJ2-1; 7 bases map to TRBD1. Per the germline V gene, CDR1 is LNHDA and CDR2 is SQIVND (reference sequence). The trim removed 7 bases at V and 8 bases at J, leaving 14 bases unmatched. The CDR3 is made up of 15 amino acids.

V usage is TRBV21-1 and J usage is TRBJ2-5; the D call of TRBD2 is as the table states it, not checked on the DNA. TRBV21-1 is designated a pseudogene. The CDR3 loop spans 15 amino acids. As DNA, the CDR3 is TGTGCCAGCCCACCGGGCCTAGCGGAACAAGAGACCCAGTACTTC. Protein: CASPPGLAEQETQYF.

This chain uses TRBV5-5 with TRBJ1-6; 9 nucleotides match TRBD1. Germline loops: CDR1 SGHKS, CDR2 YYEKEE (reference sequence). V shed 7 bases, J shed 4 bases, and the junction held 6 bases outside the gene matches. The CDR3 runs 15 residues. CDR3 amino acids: CASSTGGIYNSPLHF. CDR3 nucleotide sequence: TGTGCCAGCTCGACAGGGGGTATTTATAATTCACCCCTCCACTTT.

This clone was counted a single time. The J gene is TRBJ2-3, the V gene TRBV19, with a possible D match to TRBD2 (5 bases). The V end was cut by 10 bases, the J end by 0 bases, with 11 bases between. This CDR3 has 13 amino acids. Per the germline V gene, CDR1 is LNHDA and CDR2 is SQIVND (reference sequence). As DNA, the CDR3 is TGTGCCACGTCGGGATCTAGCACAGATACGCAGTATTTT. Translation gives CATSGSSTDTQYF.

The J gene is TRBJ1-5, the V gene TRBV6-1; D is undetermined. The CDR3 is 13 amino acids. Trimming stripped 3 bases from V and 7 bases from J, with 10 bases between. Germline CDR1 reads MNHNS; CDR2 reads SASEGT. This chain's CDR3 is CASSEIGNQPQHF. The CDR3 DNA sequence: TGTGCCAGCAGTGAGATAGGTAACCAGCCCCAGCATTTT.

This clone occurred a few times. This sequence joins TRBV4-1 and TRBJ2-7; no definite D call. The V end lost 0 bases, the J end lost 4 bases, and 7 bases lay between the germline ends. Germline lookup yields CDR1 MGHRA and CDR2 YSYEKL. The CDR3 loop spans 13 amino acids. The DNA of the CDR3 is TGCGCCAGCAGCCAAGATTTACAGTACGAGCAGTACTTC. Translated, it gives CASSQDLQYEQYF.

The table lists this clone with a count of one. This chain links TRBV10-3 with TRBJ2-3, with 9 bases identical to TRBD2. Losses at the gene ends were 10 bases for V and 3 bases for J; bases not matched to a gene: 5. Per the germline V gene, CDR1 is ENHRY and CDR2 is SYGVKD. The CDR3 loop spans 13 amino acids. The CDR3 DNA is TGTGCCACCTCGGGACTAGCAACAGATACGCAGTATTTT. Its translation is CATSGLATDTQYF.

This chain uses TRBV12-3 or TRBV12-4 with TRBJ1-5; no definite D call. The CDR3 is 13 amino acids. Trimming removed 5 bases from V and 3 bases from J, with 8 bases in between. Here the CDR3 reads CASSLSTNQPQHF. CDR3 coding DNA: TGTGCCAGCAGTCTCTCGACCAATCAGCCCCAGCATTTT.

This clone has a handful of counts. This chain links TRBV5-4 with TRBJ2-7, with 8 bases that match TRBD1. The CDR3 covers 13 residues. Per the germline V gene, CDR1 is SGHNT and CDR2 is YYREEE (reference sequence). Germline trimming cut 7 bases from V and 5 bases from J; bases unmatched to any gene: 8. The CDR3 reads CASGRDRRDEQYF. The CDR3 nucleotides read TGTGCCAGCGGACGGGACAGGCGGGACGAGCAGTACTTC.

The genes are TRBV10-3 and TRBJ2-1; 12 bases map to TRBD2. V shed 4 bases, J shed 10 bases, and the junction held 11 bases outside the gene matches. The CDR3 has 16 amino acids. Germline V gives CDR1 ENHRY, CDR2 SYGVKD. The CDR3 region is CAISGGETSGSREQFF. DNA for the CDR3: TGTGCCATCAGTGGGGGGGAGACTAGCGGGAGTAGGGAGCAGTTCTTC.

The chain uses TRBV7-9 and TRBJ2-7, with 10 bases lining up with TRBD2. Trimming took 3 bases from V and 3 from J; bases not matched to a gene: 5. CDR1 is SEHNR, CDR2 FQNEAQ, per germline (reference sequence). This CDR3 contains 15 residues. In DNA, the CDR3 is TGTGCCAGCAGCTTCTGGGCTAGCGGGAGCTACGAGCAGTACTTC. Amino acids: CASSFWASGSYEQYF.

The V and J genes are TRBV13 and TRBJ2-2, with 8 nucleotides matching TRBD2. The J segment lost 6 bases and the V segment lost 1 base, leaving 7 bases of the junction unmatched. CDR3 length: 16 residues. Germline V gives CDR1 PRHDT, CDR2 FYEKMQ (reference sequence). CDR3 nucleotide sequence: TGTGCCAGCAGCTTAGCCGGGGGGGCGCGATCCGGGGAGCTGTTTTTT. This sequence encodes CASSLAGGARSGELFF.

The CDR3 loop reads CASRSYAGKTDTQYF. For the CDR3, the DNA is TGTGCCAGCAGATCCTATGCCGGGAAAACAGATACGCAGTATTTT. The chain is built from TRBV27 and TRBJ2-3, with TRBD2 as a possible D gene (5 bases). Trimming pared 6 bases from V and 3 bases from J, leaving 16 bases between. This CDR3 contains 15 residues. The germline gives CDR1 MNHEY, CDR2 SMNVEV (reference sequence).

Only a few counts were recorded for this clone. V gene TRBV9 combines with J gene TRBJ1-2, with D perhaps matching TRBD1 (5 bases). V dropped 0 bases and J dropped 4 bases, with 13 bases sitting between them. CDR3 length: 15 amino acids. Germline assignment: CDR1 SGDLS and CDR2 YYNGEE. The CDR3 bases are TGTGCCAGCAGCGTAGAAGAGGGGATGATCTATGGCTACACCTTC. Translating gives CASSVEEGMIYGYTF. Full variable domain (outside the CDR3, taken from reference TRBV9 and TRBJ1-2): DSGVTQTPKHLITATGQRVTLRCSPRSGDLSVYWYQQSLDQGLQFLIQYYNGEERAKGNILERFSAQQFPDLHSELNLSSLELGDSALYFCASSVEEGMIYGYTFGSGTRLTVV.

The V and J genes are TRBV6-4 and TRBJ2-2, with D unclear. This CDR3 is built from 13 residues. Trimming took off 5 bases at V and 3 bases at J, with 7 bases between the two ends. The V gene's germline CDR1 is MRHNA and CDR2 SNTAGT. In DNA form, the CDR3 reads TGTGCCAGCAGTCCCGGAGACACCGGGGAGCTGTTTTTT. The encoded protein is CASSPGDTGELFF.